This is a list of T cell receptor beta chains from one sample in a study of blood T cell repertoires in COVID-19. TCRdb keeps only in-frame clones here, not all; method: immunoSEQ multiplex PCR. Here the sample spans 200,000 to 300,000 clones, less than 90% being singletons. The sample comprised peripheral blood. These receptors all come from a man aged 25 to 40 with active or convalescent COVID-19. Both conserved end residues are part of each CDR3. The order of the fields is clone size, D gene, V gene, J gene, CDR3 length, CDR3 DNA, CDR3 protein. D genes are given only for firm matches. Expanded clones get a size class; other rows say once, few or many, or leave the size out.

clone size: once; D gene: .; V gene: TRBV19; J gene: TRBJ1-2; CDR3 length: 13; CDR3 DNA: TGTGCCAGTAGTATAGACAGGGCAGGCGGCTACACCTTC; CDR3 protein: CASSIDRAGGYTF
clone size: .; D gene: TRBD1; V gene: TRBV9; J gene: TRBJ1-3; CDR3 length: 15; CDR3 DNA: TGTGCCAGCAGCGTTACAGGGGGCTCTGGAAACACCATATATTTT; CDR3 protein: CASSVTGGSGNTIYF
clone size: .; D gene: TRBD1; V gene: TRBV11-1; J gene: TRBJ2-7; CDR3 length: 15; CDR3 DNA: TGTGCCAGCAGCGCCTCGGGGACAGGGGGCTACGAGCAGTACTTC; CDR3 protein: CASSASGTGGYEQYF
clone size: few; D gene: TRBD2; V gene: TRBV7-2; J gene: TRBJ2-7; CDR3 length: 15; CDR3 DNA: TGTGCCAGCAGCGTAACGCGGGGGAGCTCCTACGAGCAGTACTTC; CDR3 protein: CASSVTRGSSYEQYF
clone size: .; D gene: .; V gene: TRBV6-6; J gene: TRBJ2-2; CDR3 length: 12; CDR3 DNA: TGTGCCAGCATTTCGAGGACCGGGGAGCTGTTTTTT; CDR3 protein: CASISRTGELFF
clone size: .; D gene: .; V gene: TRBV25-1; J gene: TRBJ1-2; CDR3 length: 15; CDR3 DNA: TGTGCCAGCAGTGAATTTGGGCAGGGCCAACGGGGCTACACCTTC; CDR3 protein: CASSEFGQGQRGYTF
clone size: .; D gene: .; V gene: TRBV27; J gene: TRBJ1-4; CDR3 length: 14; CDR3 DNA: TGTGCCAGCAGTTTTGCCAGGAGGAATGAAAAACTGTTTTTT; CDR3 protein: CASSFARRNEKLFF
clone size: .; D gene: .; V gene: TRBV18; J gene: TRBJ1-3; CDR3 length: 16; CDR3 DNA: TGTGCCAGCTCACCACCCACTGCTGTTTCTGGAAACACCATATATTTT; CDR3 protein: CASSPPTAVSGNTIYF
clone size: .; D gene: .; V gene: TRBV30; J gene: TRBJ1-1; CDR3 length: 16; CDR3 DNA: TGTGCCTGGAGTGGGACGGCTATGGGGACTGGCACTGAAGCTTTCTTT; CDR3 protein: CAWSGTAMGTGTEAFF
clone size: .; D gene: .; V gene: TRBV12-5; J gene: TRBJ2-5; CDR3 length: 17; CDR3 DNA: TGTGCTAGTGGTTTGGAGTGGGGCGGGGTTGCGATGGAGACCCAGTACTTC; CDR3 protein: CASGLEWGGVAMETQYF
clone size: .; D gene: .; V gene: TRBV14; J gene: TRBJ1-3; CDR3 length: 16; CDR3 DNA: TGTGCCAGCAGCCAAAGTTGGGGAGATCTTCGAAACACCATATATTTT; CDR3 protein: CASSQSWGDLRNTIYF
clone size: .; D gene: .; V gene: TRBV12-3/TRBV12-4; J gene: TRBJ2-3; CDR3 length: 12; CDR3 DNA: TGTGCCAGCAGCCCCCCAGGGAATACGCAGTATTTT; CDR3 protein: CASSPPGNTQYF
clone size: few; D gene: TRBD2; V gene: TRBV3-1/TRBV3-2; J gene: TRBJ2-1; CDR3 length: 15; CDR3 DNA: TGTGCCAGCAGCCGAGACGGGGGGGCCTACAATGAGCAGTTCTTC; CDR3 protein: CASSRDGGAYNEQFF
clone size: .; D gene: .; V gene: TRBV5-1; J gene: TRBJ1-5; CDR3 length: 14; CDR3 DNA: TGCGCCAGCAGCTTGAACGCGGGGGATCAGCCCCAGCATTTT; CDR3 protein: CASSLNAGDQPQHF
clone size: .; D gene: .; V gene: TRBV3-1/TRBV3-2; J gene: TRBJ1-2; CDR3 length: 13; CDR3 DNA: TGTGCCAGCACCAAACAGGGCGGCTATGGCTACACCTTC; CDR3 protein: CASTKQGGYGYTF
clone size: .; D gene: .; V gene: TRBV5-1; J gene: TRBJ2-3; CDR3 length: 15; CDR3 DNA: TGCGCCAGCAGCGGCCTAGCGAGCAGCACAGATACGCAGTATTTT; CDR3 protein: CASSGLASSTDTQYF
clone size: .; D gene: .; V gene: TRBV2; J gene: TRBJ1-4; CDR3 length: 12; CDR3 DNA: TGTGCCAGCAGTGAAAATAGTGAAAAACTGTTTTTT; CDR3 protein: CASSENSEKLFF
clone size: once; D gene: TRBD2; V gene: TRBV7-9; J gene: TRBJ2-3; CDR3 length: 16; CDR3 DNA: TGTGCCAGCAGCTTAGGGTCTAGCGGGGCGGTAGATACGCAGTATTTT; CDR3 protein: CASSLGSSGAVDTQYF
clone size: .; D gene: TRBD1; V gene: TRBV4-1; J gene: TRBJ2-7; CDR3 length: 16; CDR3 DNA: TGCGCCAGCAGCCAAGATAGCGGGACAGGGGGTTACGAGCAGTACTTC; CDR3 protein: CASSQDSGTGGYEQYF
clone size: .; D gene: TRBD1; V gene: TRBV19; J gene: TRBJ1-4; CDR3 length: 18; CDR3 DNA: TGTGCCAGTAGTAGCAAGTGGGGACAGGAAGCAACTAATGAAAAACTGTTTTTT; CDR3 protein: CASSSKWGQEATNEKLFF
clone size: .; D gene: TRBD2; V gene: TRBV13; J gene: TRBJ2-1; CDR3 length: 16; CDR3 DNA: TGTGCCAGCAGCTTAGCGGGCGGGGGGAAGAACCATGAGCAGTTCTTC; CDR3 protein: CASSLAGGGKNHEQFF
clone size: .; D gene: .; V gene: TRBV5-4; J gene: TRBJ1-1; CDR3 length: 16; CDR3 DNA: TGTGCCAGCAGCCGCGACCAAAGGGGGTGGTACACTGAAGCTTTCTTT; CDR3 protein: CASSRDQRGWYTEAFF
clone size: .; D gene: .; V gene: TRBV27; J gene: TRBJ1-2; CDR3 length: 14; CDR3 DNA: TGTGCCAGCAGTTTATCGGGGGGTCCCTATGGCTACACCTTC; CDR3 protein: CASSLSGGPYGYTF
clone size: .; D gene: TRBD1; V gene: TRBV24-1; J gene: TRBJ1-1; CDR3 length: 16; CDR3 DNA: TGTGCCACCAGTGATGTAACACAGGGGCCGTACACTGAAGCTTTCTTT; CDR3 protein: CATSDVTQGPYTEAFF
clone size: once; D gene: .; V gene: TRBV19; J gene: TRBJ1-1; CDR3 length: 13; CDR3 DNA: TGTGCCAGTAGTGGCCCGCAGAACACTGAAGCTTTCTTT; CDR3 protein: CASSGPQNTEAFF
clone size: .; D gene: .; V gene: TRBV7-2; J gene: TRBJ1-1; CDR3 length: 14; CDR3 DNA: TGTGCCAGCAGCTTGCGAGGCAGTTACACTGAAGCTTTCTTT; CDR3 protein: CASSLRGSYTEAFF
clone size: .; D gene: TRBD2; V gene: TRBV2; J gene: TRBJ2-1; CDR3 length: 16; CDR3 DNA: TGTGCCAGCAAGGGACTAGCGGGGGGCTCCTACAATGAGCAGTTCTTC; CDR3 protein: CASKGLAGGSYNEQFF